Presented here are 10 T cell receptor beta chains from one specimen sequenced in a study of post-analysis software for immune sequencing data. Overall study results and limits: With TRBV5-6, TRBV5-1 and TRBV20-1 included, about 5 TRBV segments were more frequent in patients than in controls.

No antigens are known for them. Unique molecular identifiers were carried by the TCR beta cDNA libraries. TCRdb reanalysed the PCR reads using MiXCR and keeps one entry per CDR3 protein. Altogether roughly 870,000 distinct CDR3 sequences are present, 53% being singletons, with the ten largest covering approximately 4.4%. The specimen was blood. The receptors derive from a girl between 5 and 17 years old with multiple sclerosis.

This clonotype appeared many times. This rearrangement joins TRBV29-1 to TRBJ2-1; 15 nucleotides align to TRBD2. The CDR3 spans 17 residues. Germline V CDR1 and CDR2: SQVTM, ANQGSEA. V lost 1 base to trimming and J lost 2 bases; unmatched junction nucleotides: 3. CDR3 residues: CSVEGTSGRETYNEQFF. DNA of the CDR3: TGCAGCGTTGAAGGGACTAGCGGGAGGGAAACCTACAATGAGCAGTTCTTC.

The chain has TRBV24-1 and TRBJ2-1, with D maybe TRBD1 (5 bases). CDR3 size: 13 residues. Germline CDR1 KGHDR, CDR2 SFDVKD. Trimming cost V 2 bases and J 9 bases, with 10 bases left between them. As DNA, the CDR3 is TGTGCCACCAGTGATTACCTAGACAGTGAGCAGTTCTTC. This sequence encodes CATSDYLDSEQFF.

The CDR3 is CAWSTGIGASGANVLTF. The CDR3 region has the DNA TGTGCCTGGAGTACCGGAATCGGGGCCTCTGGGGCCAACGTCCTGACTTTC. The chain links TRBV30 to TRBJ2-6; D could derive from TRBD1 or TRBD2 (5 bases each). The germline V gene encodes CDR1 GTSNPN and CDR2 SVGIG (reference sequence). V gave up 2 bases and J gave up 0 bases, with 14 bases separating them. The CDR3 consists of 17 residues. The full variable domain, in which reference TRBV30 and TRBJ2-6 provide the parts outside the CDR3, is SQTIHQWPATLVQPVGSPLSLECTVEGTSNPNLYWYRQAAGRGLQLLFYSVGIGQISSEVPQNLSASRPQDRQFILSSKKLLLSDSGFYLCAWSTGIGASGANVLTFGAGSRLTVL.

V gene TRBV27 combines with J gene TRBJ1-2; the match to TRBD1 covers 7 bases. V lost 4 bases, J lost 5 bases, and 10 bases stayed unmatched. This CDR3 is 15 amino acids long. Looked up from germline, CDR1 is MNHEY and CDR2 is SMNVEV (reference sequence). CDR3 sequence (DNA): TGTGCCAGCAGTTCCCATTTACAGGGGTGGTATGGCTACACCTTC. Its protein is CASSSHLQGWYGYTF.

The chain couples TRBV29-1 to TRBJ2-1; TRBD1 aligns across 8 bases. This CDR3 is 15 amino acids long. Germline CDR1 is SQVTM and CDR2 is ANQGSEA. V lost 6 bases to trimming and J lost 4 bases; unmatched junction nucleotides: 11. In DNA, the CDR3 is TGCAGCGTACCCGCCAGGGGGCCAAGATACAATGAGCAGTTCTTC. Its protein is CSVPARGPRYNEQFF.

The V gene is TRBV20-1, the J gene TRBJ2-7, with TRBD1 as a possible D gene (5 bases). Germline-derived CDR1 and CDR2 are DFQATT and SNEGSKA (reference sequence). The V gene lost 1 base and the J gene lost 4 bases, with 14 bases spanning the gap. This CDR3 has 14 residues. The CDR3 bases are TGCAGTGCTAGAGTGCCGACAGTTGAGTACGAGCAGTACTTC. It yields the protein CSARVPTVEYEQYF.

Points on this clonotype: A junction end diverges from the germline sequence, so it may reflect a read error. The chain recombines TRBV20-1 with TRBJ1-4; D perhaps matches TRBD1 (5 bases). The CDR3 consists of 16 residues. Germline CDR1 and CDR2: DFQATT and SNEGSKA (reference sequence). The CDR3 nucleotides read TGCAGTGCTCCGACCGGGGCAGGAGGAAAAAATGGAAAACTGTTTTTT. Protein: CSAPTGAGGKNGKLFF.

The CDR3 region has the DNA TGCAGTGCTCAGCCCTCCCTCGCAGTGGGCTATGGCTACACCTTC. Its translation is CSAQPSLAVGYGYTF. The genes are TRBV20-1 and TRBJ1-2; the D is unclear. V lost 5 bases to trimming and J lost 4 bases, with 20 bases between them. CDR1 and CDR2 from the germline V gene are DFQATT and SNEGSKA (reference sequence). The CDR3 is made up of 15 amino acids.

The chain links TRBV9 to TRBJ1-2; D perhaps matches TRBD1 (6 bases). Germline CDR1 is SGDLS and CDR2 is YYNGEE. The CDR3 covers 13 residues. V dropped 9 bases and J dropped 0 bases, with 12 bases sitting between them. Here the CDR3 reads CATGGGANYGYTF. CDR3 DNA: TGTGCCACCGGAGGGGGGGCTAACTATGGCTACACCTTC. Based on the CDR3 plus reference TRBV9 and TRBJ1-2, the full variable domain is DSGVTQTPKHLITATGQRVTLRCSPRSGDLSVYWYQQSLDQGLQFLIQYYNGEERAKGNILERFSAQQFPDLHSELNLSSLELGDSALYFCATGGGANYGYTFGSGTRLTVV.

The rearrangement joins TRBV29-1 to TRBJ2-4, with unresolved D. The closer fit of TRBJ2-7 to the DNA end suggests the J call may be wrong. The CDR3 extends over 16 amino acids. Looked up from germline, CDR1 is SQVTM and CDR2 is ANQGSEA. CDR3 sequence (DNA): TGCAGCGTTGAAGGCGGCCTTGACTTCACCGACTACGAGCAGTACTTC. Its protein is CSVEGGLDFTDYEQYF.